The next 17 T cell receptor beta chains were all read from a single sample in a study of blood T cells in healthy people across ages. A sample-barcoded 5' primer and a J-beta primer mix were used in a second PCR of roughly 6 to 12 cycles. TCRdb used MiXCR to reprocess the 5' RACE reads, holding one entry per CDR3 protein. The sample has 650,000 to 1,000,000 distinct CDR3 sequences; about 37% are singletons. Sequences were obtained from blood. These TCRs come from a man aged 18 to 35 in good health.

The gene calls are TRBV20-1 and TRBJ1-5, with D possibly being TRBD1 (6 bases). Trimming took off 7 bases at V and 4 bases at J, with 14 bases between the two ends. The V gene's germline CDR1 is DFQATT and CDR2 SNEGSKA (reference sequence). The CDR3 consists of 13 residues. The CDR3, as DNA: TGCAGTGTGGCTTACAGGGAAAATCAGCCCCAGCATTTT. Amino acids: CSVAYRENQPQHF.

This clonotype showed up just a few times. This chain links TRBV5-4 with TRBJ2-3, with a weak D call TRBD2 (5 bases). Trimming pared 4 bases from V and 2 bases from J, leaving 11 bases between. CDR1 is SGHNT, CDR2 YYREEE, per germline (reference sequence). The CDR3 spans 14 residues. The CDR3 is CASSPPLATDTQYF. CDR3 coding DNA: TGTGCCAGCAGCCCCCCTCTAGCCACAGATACGCAGTATTTT.

The chain combines TRBV28 with TRBJ2-2, with a tentative D call TRBD2 (6 bases). The CDR3 extends over 16 amino acids. Looked up from germline, CDR1 is MDHEN and CDR2 is SYDVKM. Trimming removed 7 bases at V and 0 bases at J, with 15 bases between. In DNA form, the CDR3 reads TGTGCCAGCACCCCTTACGGAGGGTCGAACACCGGGGAGCTGTTTTTT. Translated: CASTPYGGSNTGELFF.

The chain couples TRBV25-1 to TRBJ1-2; no clear D gene. Per the germline V gene, CDR1 is MGHDK and CDR2 is SYGVNS. CDR3 length: 12 amino acids. Trimming cost V 3 bases and J 9 bases, with 11 bases left between them. CDR3 sequence: CASSERPSRYTF. The CDR3 coding sequence is TGTGCCAGCAGTGAGCGACCGTCACGCTACACCTTC.

V is TRBV20-1 and J is TRBJ1-5; tentative D call: TRBD1 (5 bases). This CDR3 has 12 residues. Looked up from germline, CDR1 is DFQATT and CDR2 is SNEGSKA (reference sequence). CDR3 sequence reads: CSAAGGDQPQHF. The CDR3, as DNA: TGCAGCGCTGCGGGGGGGGACCAGCCCCAGCATTTT.

Note on this clonotype: Its ends do not fully match the called genes, so a read error is possible. The gene calls are TRBV7-2 and TRBJ1-2; 7 bases fit TRBD1. CDR1 is SGHTA and CDR2 is FQGNSA in the germline V gene. The CDR3 is 13 amino acids. The CDR3 DNA reads as TGTGCCAGCAGGTTGACAGGGAACTATAGCTACACCTTC. Its translation: CASRLTGNYSYTF.

Comments on this clonotype: The germline gene is not matched at one end of the junction; a read error may be the cause. The chain is built from TRBV12-3 or TRBV12-4 and TRBJ2-1; 8 nucleotides line up with TRBD2. The CDR3 loop spans 19 amino acids. CDR3 sequence (DNA): TGTGCCAGCAGTTACCCGGGACTAGTGCCAGGGGCGTCCTCCAATGAGCAGTTCTTC. Its translation is CASSYPGLVPGASSNEQFF.

This clonotype appeared a few times. This rearrangement joins TRBV14 to TRBJ2-2; the D is unclear. Trimming pared 1 base from V and 4 bases from J, leaving 10 bases between. This CDR3 has 15 residues. Germline loops: CDR1 SGHDN, CDR2 FVKESK. The CDR3: CASSQVWGSTGELFF. The CDR3 coding sequence is TGTGCCAGCAGCCAAGTGTGGGGTTCCACCGGGGAGCTGTTTTTT. The full variable domain, with the rest looked up from reference TRBV14 and TRBJ2-2, is EAGVTQFPSHSVIEKGQTVTLRCDPISGHDNLYWYRRVMGKEIKFLLHFVKESKQDESGMPNNRFLAERTGGTYSTLKVQPAELEDSGVYFCASSQVWGSTGELFFGEGSRLTVL.

The V and J genes are TRBV10-3 and TRBJ1-2; 7 positions agree with TRBD1. There are 17 residues in the CDR3. Per germline, CDR1 ENHRY and CDR2 SYGVKD. Unmatched junction bases numbered 13, after V lost 6 bases and J lost 0 bases. The CDR3 DNA sequence: TGTGCCATCAGGGCCGGGACAGACGTTACTTCTAACTATGGCTACACCTTC. Protein sequence: CAIRAGTDVTSNYGYTF.

This clonotype was detected only a few times. This rearrangement joins TRBV4-3 to TRBJ2-1; 9 nucleotides align to TRBD2. CDR3 length: 16 residues. Trimming at V came to 0 bases and at J to 4 bases, leaving 4 bases not matched to a gene. CDR1 is LGHNA and CDR2 is YSLEER in the germline V gene. This CDR3 is CASSQDSGGLYNEQFF. The CDR3 DNA follows: TGCGCCAGCAGCCAAGATAGCGGGGGCCTTTACAATGAGCAGTTCTTC.

The chain recombines TRBV2 with TRBJ2-3, with a weak D call TRBD2 (7 bases). The CDR3 is 19 residues long. Germline V CDR1 and CDR2: SNHLY, FYNNEI. V shed 6 bases and J shed 5 bases, with 30 bases lying between them. The CDR3 here is CASRAGHLTPRLVVDTQYF. CDR3 DNA: TGTGCCAGCAGAGCGGGACACCTCACCCCCAGGCTTGTGGTAGATACGCAGTATTTT.

This chain uses TRBV24-1 with TRBJ2-3; unclear D gene. This CDR3 comprises 14 residues. Germline CDR1 is KGHDR and CDR2 is SFDVKD. V lost 4 bases to trimming and J lost 0 bases, with 7 bases between them. The CDR3 DNA follows: TGTGCCACCAGTGAAAGCAGGAGCACAGATACGCAGTATTTT. It codes for CATSESRSTDTQYF.

V gene TRBV7-2 combines with J gene TRBJ2-5; unclear D gene. V lost 7 bases to trimming and J lost 0 bases, with 9 bases between them. Germline lookup yields CDR1 SGHTA and CDR2 FQGNSA. The CDR3 is 13 amino acids. The CDR3 coding sequence is TGTGCCAGCACCCCTCCGGACCAAGAGACCCAGTACTTC. Its protein is CASTPPDQETQYF.

The J gene is TRBJ2-5, the V gene TRBV6-5; D may be TRBD1 or TRBD2 (5 bases each). The CDR3 covers 16 residues. Trimming pared 0 bases from V and 1 base from J, leaving 12 bases between. CDR1 and CDR2 from the germline V gene are MNHEY and SVGAGI. CDR3 in amino acids: CASSYSMAGTQETQYF. The CDR3 DNA sequence: TGTGCCAGCAGTTACTCAATGGCCGGGACCCAAGAGACCCAGTACTTC.

The chain carries TRBV4-3 and TRBJ2-1; 10 positions match TRBD2. The better agreement between TRBJ2-7 and the DNA end casts doubt on the J call. This CDR3 has 17 amino acids. The germline V gene has CDR1 LGHNA and CDR2 YSLEER. Here the CDR3 reads CASSQDGSGGAYNEQYF. The CDR3 bases are TGCGCCAGCAGCCAAGATGGGAGCGGGGGGGCCTACAATGAGCAGTACTTC.

The chain has TRBV28 and TRBJ1-5; 8 bases are a match to TRBD1. The CDR3 sequence is 16 residues long. The trim removed 3 bases at V and 6 bases at J, leaving 10 bases unmatched. Germline CDR1 and CDR2: MDHEN and SYDVKM. The CDR3 protein is CASSLADRGSGQPQHF. DNA for the CDR3: TGTGCCAGCAGTTTGGCCGACAGGGGCTCCGGTCAGCCCCAGCATTTT.

To note about this clonotype: Germline and junction disagree at one end, which may indicate a read error. CDR3: CASSPQAKPTEAFF. CDR3 sequence (DNA): TGCGCCAGCTCACCACAGGCAAAACCGACTGAAGCTTTCTTT. This chain connects TRBV18 to TRBJ1-1; TRBD1 might be the D (5 bases). The V gene's germline CDR1 is KGHSH and CDR2 LQKENI. This CDR3 is 14 amino acids long.